Listed below are T cell receptor beta chains from one sample, sequenced in a study of blood T cell repertoires in COVID-19. Sequencing was performed with immunoSEQ multiplex PCR; in TCRdb, only in-frame clones are kept and a portion is missing. The sample gives 150,000 to 200,000 clones, around 83% of which show up once; roughly 15% is in the top ten. What was sequenced was PBMCs or T cells enriched from blood (not recorded which). The receptors were sampled from a man aged 50-59 years who had recovered from COVID-19. Each CDR3 is given with its conserved first and last residue. The D gene is left open where the match is weak. The size entry is marked missing in some rows and otherwise reads once, few, many or a size class.

J | V | size | D | DNA | CDR3
TRBJ1-4 | TRBV7-9 | - | TRBD1 | TGTGCCAGCAGCTTAGAAGGACAGGGGAAAGAAAAACTGTTTTTT | CASSLEGQGKEKLFF
TRBJ1-4 | TRBV19 | - | - | TGTGCCAGTAGTACCCAGGGGTCAACTAATGAAAAACTGTTTTTT | CASSTQGSTNEKLFF
TRBJ2-7 | TRBV6-5 | - | TRBD1 | TGTGCCAGCAGTTATGGACAGGGGGCCTACGAGCAGTACTTC | CASSYGQGAYEQYF
TRBJ2-1 | TRBV7-9 | - | TRBD1 | TGTGCCAGCAGCAGATCGGGACAGAACTACAATGAGCAGTTCTTC | CASSRSGQNYNEQFF
TRBJ1-2 | TRBV30 | - | - | TGTGCCTGGACCCCCCTGGGGGGTGCTGGCTACACCTTC | CAWTPLGGAGYTF
TRBJ1-1 | TRBV28 | - | - | TGTGCCAGCAGTTTGAGGAGGGTCGTAGCTTTCTTT | CASSLRRVVAFF
TRBJ2-1 | TRBV2 | - | - | TGTGCCAGCAGTGGTCCCCCCCCAGGAATCAATGAGCAGTTCTTC | CASSGPPPGINEQFF
TRBJ1-4 | TRBV4-1 | - | - | TGCGCCAGCAGCCAATCCAGGTCGAATGAAAAACTGTTTTTT | CASSQSRSNEKLFF
TRBJ2-7 | TRBV7-9 | - | - | TGTGCCAGCAGCTTAGCTGGAGTCACCTACGAGCAGTACTTC | CASSLAGVTYEQYF
TRBJ2-3 | TRBV2 | once | TRBD2 | TGTGCCAGCAAAGCGGGGGGGCTAAATACGCAGTATTTT | CASKAGGLNTQYF
TRBJ2-1 | TRBV4-1 | many | - | TGCGCCAGCAGCCAAGTTATACAGTACAATGAGCAGTTCTTC | CASSQVIQYNEQFF
TRBJ1-4 | TRBV7-8 | - | - | TGTGCCAGCAGCTTAGCCGTTGGACAACCCGATGAAAAACTGTTTTTT | CASSLAVGQPDEKLFF
TRBJ2-7 | TRBV5-1 | - | TRBD1 | TGCGCCAGCAGCCTGGATGGACAGGCCGTCTACGAGCAGTACTTC | CASSLDGQAVYEQYF
TRBJ1-5 | TRBV12-3/TRBV12-4 | - | - | TGTGCCAGCAGTTTTCAGGGCCATCAGCCCCAGCATTTT | CASSFQGHQPQHF
TRBJ1-1 | TRBV29-1 | - | TRBD1 | TGCAGCGTTAGACTACAGGGGACGAACACTGAAGCTTTCTTT | CSVRLQGTNTEAFF
TRBJ2-2 | TRBV6-1 | - | - | TGTGCCAGCAGTGAAAGACGGACTTCGAACACCGGGGAGCTGTTTTTT | CASSERRTSNTGELFF
TRBJ2-7 | TRBV10-1 | - | TRBD1 | TGCGCCAGCAGCGGGGACAGCTCCTACGAGCAGTACTTC | CASSGDSSYEQYF
TRBJ2-7 | TRBV9 | - | - | TGTGCCAGCAGCGTAGTTCCGGGCTACGAGCAGTACTTC | CASSVVPGYEQYF
TRBJ2-7 | TRBV7-9 | - | TRBD2 | TGTGCCAGCAGCCCTGGGGGGGGGTGGTACGAGCAGTACTTC | CASSPGGGWYEQYF
TRBJ1-6 | TRBV10-1 | - | TRBD1 | TGCGCCAGCACCGGGACAGTGGGATCACCCCTCCACTTT | CASTGTVGSPLHF
TRBJ1-1 | TRBV10-2 | once | TRBD1 | TGCGCCAGCAGTTTTACAGACAGGGGGAACACTGAAGCTTTCTTT | CASSFTDRGNTEAFF
TRBJ2-1 | TRBV5-4 | - | - | TGTGCCAGCAGCTTGTACGCGGGGAATGAGCAGTTCTTC | CASSLYAGNEQFF
TRBJ1-3 | TRBV5-1 | - | TRBD1 | TGCGCCAGCAGCTTAACCTCAGGGGGCCTCGATAGCTCTGGAAACACCATATATTTT | CASSLTSGGLDSSGNTIYF
TRBJ2-1 | TRBV3-1/TRBV3-2 | - | TRBD2 | TGTGCCAGCAGCCAAGCCCCTTGGCGGGGGGTGTTATACAATGAGCAGTTCTTC | CASSQAPWRGVLYNEQFF
TRBJ2-1 | TRBV7-2 | - | TRBD2 | TGTGCCAGCAGCTTCTCTCTTACTAGCGCCCCCTACAATGAGCAGTTCTTC | CASSFSLTSAPYNEQFF
TRBJ2-7 | TRBV30 | many | - | TGTGCCTGGAGTTTCTTGACAGTCGAGCAGTACTTC | CAWSFLTVEQYF
TRBJ1-2 | TRBV10-3 | - | TRBD1 | TGTGCCATCAGGACGAACCTCCTAACCCGGACAGGGATCGGCTACACCTTC | CAIRTNLLTRTGIGYTF
TRBJ2-7 | TRBV9 | - | TRBD1 | TGTGCCAGCAGCGTTGGACAGGGGCGACCCTACGAGCAGTACTTC | CASSVGQGRPYEQYF
TRBJ2-7 | TRBV27 | - | TRBD1 | TGTGCCAGCAGTAAGCCCCCTCGGACAGGGGGAAGCGAGCAGTACTTC | CASSKPPRTGGSEQYF
TRBJ1-4 | TRBV19 | - | - | TGTGCCAGTAGTACCGACGACAGACCTAATGAAAAACTGTTTTTT | CASSTDDRPNEKLFF
TRBJ1-2 | TRBV5-1 | few | - | TGCGCCAGCAGGGCCCCCGAGGCCGACTTAGTCTACACCTTC | CASRAPEADLVYTF
TRBJ1-2 | TRBV5-1 | - | TRBD1 | TGCGCCAGCAGCACCCAACAGGGGATGGATGGCTACACCTTC | CASSTQQGMDGYTF
TRBJ1-5 | TRBV19 | - | TRBD1 | TGTGCCAGTAGCTTTGGGACAGGGGTACATCAGCCCCAGCATTTT | CASSFGTGVHQPQHF
TRBJ2-3 | TRBV3-1/TRBV3-2 | - | - | TGTGCCAGCAGCCAAGATATCGGCACAGATACGCAGTATTTT | CASSQDIGTDTQYF
TRBJ1-2 | TRBV6-2/TRBV6-3 | - | - | TGTGCCAGCAGCAACACTCAGGCCTCGTCGGACTATGGCTACACCTTC | CASSNTQASSDYGYTF
TRBJ1-5 | TRBV30 | - | - | TGTGCCTGGGCCGGGACACCTAATAGCAATCAGCCCCAGCATTTT | CAWAGTPNSNQPQHF
TRBJ1-2 | TRBV6-6 | - | - | TGTGCCAGCAGTTACATGGAGGGGCGCGGAGGCTACACCTTC | CASSYMEGRGGYTF
TRBJ1-4 | TRBV7-9 | - | - | TGTGCCAGCAGCTTGGACAGAACAACTAATGAAAAACTGTTTTTT | CASSLDRTTNEKLFF
TRBJ1-2 | TRBV14 | - | TRBD1 | TGTGCCAGCAGCCTGGCCGGGACAGGGGCATCCACCTTC | CASSLAGTGASTF
TRBJ2-2 | TRBV6-5 | - | TRBD2 | TGTGCCAGCGCGGGGGTGGGGGCCGGGGAGCTGTTTTTT | CASAGVGAGELFF
TRBJ2-5 | TRBV4-2 | - | TRBD2 | TGTGCCAGCAGCCAAGATGCGGGCTATGGCGGGGGGACGAGAGAGACCCAGTACTTC | CASSQDAGYGGGTRETQYF
TRBJ2-1 | TRBV7-9 | - | - | TGTGCCAGCAGCCTTAATGCCTACAATGAGCAGTTCTTC | CASSLNAYNEQFF
TRBJ2-3 | TRBV6-4 | few | TRBD2 | TGTGCCAGCAGTGAGGAGGGCGGGGGGGCCGATACGCAGTATTTT | CASSEEGGGADTQYF
TRBJ1-3 | TRBV14 | once | TRBD1 | TGTGCCAGCAGCAGATGGACAGGGATCACTGGAAACACCATATATTTT | CASSRWTGITGNTIYF
TRBJ2-1 | TRBV3-1/TRBV3-2 | - | TRBD1 | TGTGCCAGCAGCCAAGCCGGGACAGGGTCCGTCAATGAGCAGTTCTTC | CASSQAGTGSVNEQFF
TRBJ2-4 | TRBV4-1 | - | - | TGCGCCAGCAGCCAAGTAGAACTCGCCGGGGCCAAAAACATTCAGTACTTC | CASSQVELAGAKNIQYF
TRBJ2-5 | TRBV5-1 | - | TRBD1 | TGCGCCAGCAGCAAGGGACAGGAGCAAGAGACCCAGTACTTC | CASSKGQEQETQYF
TRBJ1-1 | TRBV28 | once | TRBD1 | TGTGCCAGCACCCTAGGAGACAGGGCGGCCACTGAAGCTTTCTTT | CASTLGDRAATEAFF
TRBJ2-2 | TRBV6-5 | - | - | TGTGCCAGCAGTCCCAGTGGGGGGAAAACCGGGGAGCTGTTTTTT | CASSPSGGKTGELFF
TRBJ1-5 | TRBV4-1 | few | - | TGCGCCAGCAGCCAAGTGGCAGACTATAGCAATCAGCCCCAGCATTTT | CASSQVADYSNQPQHF
TRBJ1-4 | TRBV28 | - | - | TGTGCCAGCAGTTTATCGGGGGAAAAACTGTTTTTT | CASSLSGEKLFF
TRBJ2-5 | TRBV10-3 | - | - | TGTGCCATCGCAGAGACCCCGCGGGAGACCCAGTACTTC | CAIAETPRETQYF
TRBJ2-1 | TRBV7-9 | - | - | TGTGCCAGCAGCTCCGTCCAACAGAGTGACAATGAGCAGTTCTTC | CASSSVQQSDNEQFF
TRBJ1-1 | TRBV6-5 | few | TRBD1 | TGTGCCAGCAGTTATACAGGGGGTGGCACTGAAGCTTTCTTT | CASSYTGGGTEAFF